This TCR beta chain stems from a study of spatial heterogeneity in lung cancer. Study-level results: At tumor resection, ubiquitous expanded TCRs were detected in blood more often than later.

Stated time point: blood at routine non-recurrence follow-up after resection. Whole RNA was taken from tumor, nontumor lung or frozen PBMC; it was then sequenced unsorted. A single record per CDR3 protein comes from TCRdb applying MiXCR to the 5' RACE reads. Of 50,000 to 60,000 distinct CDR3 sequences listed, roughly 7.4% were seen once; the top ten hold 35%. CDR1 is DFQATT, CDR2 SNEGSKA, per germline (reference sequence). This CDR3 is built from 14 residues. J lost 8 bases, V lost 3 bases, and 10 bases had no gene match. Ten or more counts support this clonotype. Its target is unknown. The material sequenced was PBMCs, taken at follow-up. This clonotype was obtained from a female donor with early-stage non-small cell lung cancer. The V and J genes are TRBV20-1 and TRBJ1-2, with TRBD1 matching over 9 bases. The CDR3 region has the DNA TGCAGTGCTAGTCGGTTACAGGGGGCGGAAGGCTACACCTTC. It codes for CSASRLQGAEGYTF.